This record looks at one T cell receptor (beta chain) sequence and its context. The record originates from a study of blood T cell repertoires in COVID-19. Whole-study context: Spain, Italy and the United States supplied samples that represented acute and convalescent COVID-19. T cells, B-cell-depleted T cells, or PBMCs supplied cDNA or gDNA.

Germline-derived CDR1 and CDR2 are MGHRA and YSYEKL. The ends were cut back, 0 bases at V and 3 bases at J, with 6 bases in the middle. This CDR3 region has 13 residues. Patients in Seattle were enrolled during active infection, then followed longitudinally. As handled by the study authors: Estimation of nucleated cell counts relied on the amplification of reference gene primers. Generated by immunoSEQ multiplex PCR, the TCRdb table keeps only in-frame clones and is missing some. V and J calls plus clone size are reproduced from that table; the DNA served to infer D and trimming. The sample carries 150,000 to 200,000 clones, around 90% recorded once.

Sequencing was done on a sample of peripheral blood. V and J are TRBV4-1 and TRBJ2-7; no definite D call. The sequence was collected from a man between 18 and 29 years old with COVID-19, enrolled during active disease. CDR3 region: CASSQDVSYEQYF. DNA of the CDR3: TGCGCCAGCAGCCAAGATGTTAGCTACGAGCAGTACTTC.